The rows below give T cell receptor beta chains drawn from one sample of a study of T cells after yellow fever vaccination. TCRdb re-called the 5' RACE reads with MiXCR, one entry per CDR3 protein. The sample has about 140,000 distinct CDR3 sequences; 7.7% are singletons. The input for sequencing was CD4+ T cells sorted from PBMCs, taken 5 days after the yellow fever booster vaccination. The receptors shown here come from a man under 40 who received the YFV17D yellow fever vaccine. CDR3s include the opening cysteine and the closing phenylalanine or tryptophan. A row's size may be missing; if present it is once, few, many or a size class.

TRBV5-4	many	TRBJ2-3	CASSLYHTGPTDTQYF
TRBV5-1	many	TRBJ2-1	CASSLGGQPYNEQFF
TRBV7-2	NA	TRBJ2-3	CASSLFGTDTQYF
TRBV7-2	many	TRBJ2-3	CASRLLAQRADTQYF
TRBV27	many	TRBJ2-3	CASSLRRWTDTQYF
TRBV5-5	many	TRBJ2-2	CASSRRGPNTGELFF
TRBV21-1	many	TRBJ2-7	CASTLRTARAPYEQYF
TRBV12-3/TRBV12-4	many	TRBJ2-7	CATSAGQYYEQYF
TRBV5-4	NA	TRBJ2-1	CARGPGLNSYNEQFF
TRBV29-1	many	TRBJ2-4	CSVEGRKNIQYF
TRBV12-3/TRBV12-4	many	TRBJ2-7	CASSLGTSSYEQYF
TRBV12-3/TRBV12-4	many	TRBJ2-5	CASSTRPGAKETQYF
TRBV6-5	NA	TRBJ1-4	CASSYQGRINDKLFF
TRBV7-9	many	TRBJ2-5	CASSSGGRGQETQYF
TRBV6-4	many	TRBJ2-7	CASSSSYGPYEQYF
TRBV5-4	few	TRBJ2-7	CATIGGGRAGEQYF
TRBV7-6	many	TRBJ1-2	CASSLDDRGYGYTF
TRBV5-1	NA	TRBJ1-3	CASSISGNTIYF
TRBV7-8	NA	TRBJ2-3	CASSSGYSDTQYF
TRBV20-1	many	TRBJ2-1	CSARVAGGRSYNEQFF
TRBV15	many	TRBJ2-3	CATSRDSTSGRGTDTQYF
TRBV20-1	many	TRBJ2-1	CSAVGTSGRIEQFF
TRBV5-4	few	TRBJ2-1	CASSLAPSPGSYNEQFF
TRBV9	many	TRBJ2-7	CASSLNGNYEQYF
TRBV12-3/TRBV12-4	many	TRBJ2-6	CASSTGGSGANVLTF
TRBV18	many	TRBJ2-7	CASSSPGQSYEQYF
TRBV7-2	many	TRBJ2-7	CASSTTSPYEQYF
TRBV5-1	many	TRBJ2-1	CASSLARTGSLRDEQFF
TRBV7-2	many	TRBJ2-3	CASSRNPSSTDTQYF
TRBV7-9	many	TRBJ2-5	CASRSLSGVTSLQTQYF
TRBV20-1	few	TRBJ2-7	CSARDWRSRGWLSYEQYF
TRBV5-8	many	TRBJ2-1	CASSGLVSGSEQFF
TRBV5-1	many	TRBJ1-3	CASSFDGVGSGNTIYF
TRBV14	many	TRBJ1-2	CASSHSNYGYTF
TRBV29-1	many	TRBJ2-1	CSAWEAGSSYNEQFF
TRBV5-4	many	TRBJ2-2	CASSGSEGGLNTGELFF
TRBV20-1	once	TRBJ2-5	CSARDLGGLHETQYF
TRBV19	many	TRBJ2-3	CASKAAAAGDTQYF
TRBV20-1	NA	TRBJ2-5	CRQSAETQYF
TRBV18	many	TRBJ1-6	CASSPQGSPLHF
TRBV5-5	many	TRBJ1-1	CASSWGQDTEAFF
TRBV7-3	many	TRBJ2-5	CASSFHVETQYF
TRBV20-1	many	TRBJ2-5	CSAVDGSLVQETQYF
TRBV11-2	many	TRBJ1-4	CASSHGQGNEKLFF
TRBV15	many	TRBJ2-3	CATSSRRGGGWTDTQYF
TRBV27	few	TRBJ2-5	CASSRGGDRGETQYF
TRBV29-1	many	TRBJ2-7	CSVRAGGSLYEQYF
TRBV6-1	many	TRBJ2-7	CASRNGAGGYEQYF
TRBV30	NA	TRBJ2-1	CAWSTRTSGRGTYNEQFF
TRBV20-1	many	TRBJ2-2	CSARDPGQGGGGELFF
TRBV5-4	many	TRBJ2-1	CASSPSLAGADNEQFF
TRBV5-6	NA	TRBJ2-1	CASSRQSGRAYNEQFF
TRBV20-1	many	TRBJ2-3	CSAIYGTGGGTQYF
TRBV25-1	many	TRBJ2-7	CASYVGGRQYF
TRBV28	many	TRBJ2-1	CASRLGDRGYNEQFF
TRBV5-1	many	TRBJ2-7	CASSLDSPYEQYF
TRBV6-4	many	TRBJ1-2	CASSDSGVYYTF
TRBV20-1	many	TRBJ2-1	CSARDLQGSYNEQFF
TRBV19	few	TRBJ2-1	CASSARLAGSHEQFF
TRBV7-2	many	TRBJ2-1	CASSLSGTSGNEQFF